This TCR beta chain was observed in a study of blood T cell repertoires in COVID-19. Whole-study context: Nucleic acid was either cDNA or gDNA, and it came from T cells, B-cell-depleted T cells, or PBMCs.

Germline V lookup: CDR1 SEHNR, CDR2 FQNEAQ (reference sequence). The CDR3 sequence is 15 residues long. V was clipped by 3 bases and J by 5 bases, with 13 bases between them. Here immunoSEQ multiplex PCR was the method, and the copy in TCRdb shows in-frame clones only, minus some. The sample comprises tens of thousands of clones, roughly 90% of which are singletons, and around 3.6% rests with the top ten. The chain has TRBV7-9 and TRBJ2-2; weak D call: TRBD2 (6 bases). Sequenced material: peripheral blood. The receptor's source is a human donor in a cohort sampled during active COVID-19. Written as DNA, the CDR3 is TGTGCCAGCAGCTTGGGGGGACCCGTTACCGGGGAGCTGTTTTTT. It is translated as CASSLGGPVTGELFF. Together with reference TRBV7-9 and TRBJ2-2, the CDR3 gives the full variable domain: DTGVSQNPRHKITKRGQNVTFRCDPISEHNRLYWYRQTLGQGPEFLTYFQNEAQLEKSRLLSDRFSAERPKGSFSTLEIQRTEQGDSAMYLCASSLGGPVTGELFFGEGSRLTVL.